The 16 T cell receptor beta chains in this list originate from one sample, sequenced in a study of blood T cell repertoires in COVID-19. Assay: immunoSEQ multiplex PCR; the TCRdb copy retains only in-frame clones and omits some. The sample records roughly 220,000 clones, 84% being singletons. The sequenced sample consisted of PBMCs or T cells enriched from blood (not recorded which). The receptors stem from a woman aged 40 to 50 who had recovered from COVID-19.

The chain couples TRBV11-3 to TRBJ1-4; possibly TRBD1 for D (5 bases). Germline V lookup: CDR1 SGHNT, CDR2 YENEEA. The V end was cut by 4 bases, the J end by 6 bases, with 9 bases between. This CDR3 is built from 13 residues. The CDR3 DNA is TGTGCCAGCAGCTCGGGGGTTCATGAAAAACTGTTTTTT. Translated: CASSSGVHEKLFF.

The chain has TRBV25-1 and TRBJ2-1; 11 bases line up with TRBD2. Germline CDR1 is MGHDK and CDR2 is SYGVNS. After removal of 7 bases from V and 5 bases from J, the junction contained 7 bases not matched to a gene. CDR3 length equals 15 residues. The CDR3 region has the DNA TGTGCCAGCACCCGAGGGACTAGCGGTAACAATGAGCAGTTCTTC. It specifies CASTRGTSGNNEQFF.

This clone was counted at least ten times. This rearrangement joins TRBV10-1 to TRBJ2-1; 7 bases fit TRBD2. Germline CDR1 WNHNN, CDR2 SYGVQD (reference sequence). J lost 5 bases, V lost 11 bases, and 18 bases had no gene match. This CDR3 has 16 residues. The CDR3 sequence: CAPPPSPGGQHNEQFF. DNA for the CDR3: TGCGCCCCACCTCCTTCGCCGGGAGGCCAGCACAATGAGCAGTTCTTC.

This chain joins TRBV6-1 and TRBJ1-6; perhaps TRBD1 as D (6 bases). The CDR3 consists of 17 residues. Germline V CDR1 and CDR2: MNHNS, SASEGT. V was shortened by 4 bases and J by 2 bases, with 15 bases between the two germline ends. CDR3: CASSGRGGRTYNSPLHF. Written as DNA, the CDR3 is TGTGCCAGCAGTGGCCGAGGGGGACGGACCTATAATTCACCCCTCCACTTT.

The V and J genes are TRBV25-1 and TRBJ1-4, with 10 bases lining up with TRBD1. V was clipped by 4 bases and J by 5 bases; unmatched bases: 4. Germline V gene sequence: CDR1 MGHDK, CDR2 SYGVNS. The CDR3 length is 15 residues. The CDR3 sequence: CASSVPGQGNEKLFF. CDR3 DNA: TGTGCCAGCAGTGTACCGGGACAGGGGAATGAAAAACTGTTTTTT.

This clone was recorded once. The chain couples TRBV5-5 to TRBJ1-4; D is unresolved. The CDR3 spans 16 residues. The ends were cut back, 4 bases at V and 0 bases at J, with 13 bases in the middle. Looked up from germline, CDR1 is SGHKS and CDR2 is YYEKEE (reference sequence). CDR3: CASSHATVATNEKLFF. The CDR3 region has the DNA TGTGCCAGCAGCCATGCGACTGTCGCAACTAATGAAAAACTGTTTTTT.

This clone was found a few times. V usage is TRBV6-5 and J usage is TRBJ1-1, with D hard to call. This CDR3 spans 15 amino acids. Germline CDR1 reads MNHEY; CDR2 reads SVGAGI. Trimming left V 0 bases short and J 3 bases short, with 11 bases between. The CDR3 sequence is CASSYSGRGYTEAFF. The CDR3 DNA reads TGTGCCAGCAGTTACTCGGGTCGGGGATACACTGAAGCTTTCTTT.

The chain has TRBV5-1 and TRBJ2-7, with TRBD1 matching 7 bases. CDR3 length equals 13 residues. Germline trimming cut 3 bases from V and 2 bases from J; bases unmatched to any gene: 2. The germline V gene encodes CDR1 SGHRS and CDR2 YFSETQ. The CDR3, as DNA: TGCGCCAGCAGCTCGACAGGGACCTACGAGCAGTACTTC. Amino acid sequence: CASSSTGTYEQYF.

The V call is TRBV4-1, the J call TRBJ2-7; 7 bases line up with TRBD2. CDR1 MGHRA and CDR2 YSYEKL come from the germline V gene. Trimming took 1 base from V and 4 from J; bases not matched to a gene: 4. CDR3 size: 14 residues. CDR3 residues: CASSQAAGEYEQYV. The CDR3, as DNA: TGCGCCAGCAGCCAAGCGGCGGGGGAATACGAGCAGTACGTC.

The chain joins TRBV30 to TRBJ2-1; 8 bases line up with TRBD2. The CDR3 contains 15 residues. Germline CDR1 reads GTSNPN; CDR2 reads SVGIG (reference sequence). The V segment lost 3 bases and the J segment 1 base; nucleotides outside the gene matches: 5. The DNA of the CDR3 is TGTGCCTGGAGGAACTTAGCGGGATCCTACAATGAGCAGTTCTTC. It is translated as CAWRNLAGSYNEQFF.

The chain is built from TRBV6-5 and TRBJ2-3; D perhaps matches TRBD2 (5 bases). The CDR3 is 16 residues long. The V gene's germline CDR1 is MNHEY and CDR2 SVGAGI. The V end was cut by 0 bases, the J end by 4 bases, with 14 bases between. CDR3 bases: TGTGCCAGCAGTTACTCGCAGCGGCCTGACGCAGATACGCAGTATTTT. Protein sequence: CASSYSQRPDADTQYF.

The CDR3, as DNA: TGTGCCTGGAGTGTTTTGGGGGACAGGGGATACGAGCAGTACGTC. Residues: CAWSVLGDRGYEQYV. This rearrangement joins TRBV30 to TRBJ2-7, with TRBD1 matching over 10 bases. V lost 0 bases and J lost 4; bases outside the gene matches: 6. The CDR3 covers 15 residues. Per the germline V gene, CDR1 is GTSNPN and CDR2 is SVGIG (reference sequence).

The chain combines TRBV10-3 with TRBJ1-5, with a weak D call TRBD1 (6 bases). Germline-derived CDR1 and CDR2 are ENHRY and SYGVKD. The CDR3 length is 15 residues. The V end lost 6 bases, the J end lost 2 bases, and 14 bases lay between the germline ends. The CDR3 sequence is CAIRSGVLGNQPQHF. The DNA for the CDR3 is TGTGCCATCAGGTCAGGGGTTTTGGGCAATCAGCCCCAGCATTTT.

V and J are TRBV25-1 and TRBJ2-5; tentative D call: TRBD1 (6 bases). Germline lookup yields CDR1 MGHDK and CDR2 SYGVNS. Between the trimmed V and J ends, which lost 4 bases and 5 bases, there was a span of 20 bases. The CDR3 is 16 residues long. CDR3 in amino acids: CASSGSLAVRGETQYF. The DNA for the CDR3 is TGTGCCAGCAGTGGGTCCCTGGCGGTGAGGGGGGAGACCCAGTACTTC.

Written as DNA, the CDR3 is TGTGCCAGCTCACCCCGCGGACAGGGTAGCAATCAGCCCCAGCATTTT. Its translation: CASSPRGQGSNQPQHF. The chain uses TRBV18 and TRBJ1-5; 8 nucleotides match TRBD1. The V gene's germline CDR1 is KGHSH and CDR2 LQKENI. This CDR3 has 16 amino acids. J gave up 0 bases and V 3 bases, and 4 bases lay outside the gene matches.

This chain links TRBV28 with TRBJ2-3; TRBD1 matches at 7 bases. Germline CDR1 MDHEN, CDR2 SYDVKM. The CDR3 runs 14 residues. With 11 bases clipped from V and 6 bases from J, the junction kept 14 bases outside the gene matches. The CDR3 here is CASRDSRKGDTQYF. CDR3 DNA sequence: TGTGCCTCCCGGGACAGTCGTAAGGGGGATACGCAGTATTTT.